This T cell receptor beta chain was captured in a study of T cells in Graves' hyperthyroidism and ophthalmopathy (dated by TCRdb to the late 2010s). Some background on the complete study: Peripheral blood was sampled at the time of initial diagnosis, prior to any treatment. To identify distinguishing TCR V-J signatures, a discovery cohort of around 100 patients was used, comprising 40 to 45 with Graves' ophthalmopathy and 55 to 65 with stable Graves' hyperthyroidism. An independent validation cohort of around 19 hyperthyroidism patients and approximately 17 patients who later progressed to ophthalmopathy tested prospective prediction of ophthalmopathy. The approximately 90 discovery patients were randomly split 7:3 into training and test sets. Thyroid tissue and blood T-cell repertoires from several Graves' hyperthyroidism patients were also compared in the study. Following sampling, methimazole starting at 30 mg daily was given to hyperthyroidism patients, and high-dose intravenous methylprednisolone was given to ophthalmopathy patients. According to the paper, TCR Vbeta CDR3 sequencing was carried out on 135 peripheral blood samples, which came from fewer than 50 ophthalmopathy, some 73 hyperthyroidism and some 17 progressor patients.

Stable Graves' hyperthyroidism was defined as the absence of progression to ophthalmopathy over 18 months of follow-up. Hyperthyroidism patients were aged 18 to 65 years and newly diagnosed, with disease duration of less than 2 months. Any patient with an uncontrolled infection, another autoimmune disease, pregnancy or lactation was excluded. Diagnoses relied on clinical symptoms, serum thyroxine and TRAb, thyroid ultrasound and orbital computed tomography. Ficoll-Paque density gradient centrifugation was used to isolate PBMCs from around 10 ml of fresh peripheral blood. Total RNA was extracted using Trizol reagent, and RNA quality was assessed on an Agilent 2100 Bioanalyzer. The investigation overall reported the following: Sample size was not statistically predetermined, and blinding of investigators to group allocation was not performed. In validation, the model predicted progression to ophthalmopathy a median of 6.5 months before onset, with over 60% sensitivity and about 72% specificity. Ophthalmopathy was separated from stable hyperthyroidism by a 13 V-J signature model, with 85% to 90% sensitivity and approximately 81% specificity obtained in cross-validation and 80%/75% obtained in testing. Blood samples also contained most of the expanded thyroid clonotypes (frequency above 0.001), which suggests that blood repertoires may reflect thyroid immune responses.

The TCR beta CDR3 regions were amplified from the RNA transcripts. The TCR CDR3 was subjected to a first round of RT-PCR using the HTBI primer set and the Qiagen OneStep RT-PCR kit. Libraries were constructed in a second round of multiplex PCR, after which size selection and purification were performed. Paired-end sequencing of the libraries was performed with 100 bp reads on an Illumina HiSeq2000. From the authors' description of their analysis: SOAPnuke was used to process the raw data, throwing out any read that contained adapters or uncalled bases, had a mean Phred below 15, or lacked an exact constant-primer or identifier match. High-quality paired reads were merged with COPE v1.2.5, and unique nucleotide sequences were defined as clonotypes. MiTCR v1.1 was used to align clonotypes to the IMGT TRBV, TRBD and TRBJ reference segments. Only V-J combinations with frequency above 0.0001, covering 99.2% of repertoires, were analysed. A TCS score was defined as the ratio between F50 (clonal expansion) and ExV (chaos), using BLOSUM62-based TCRdist between CDR3 peptides within each V-J. Welch's t-statistics and random forest reduced fewer than 550 V-J features to 10 to 15, which were used in a naive Bayes classifier (R e1071). TCRdb reran the public reads through fastp at Q25 and MiXCR, keeping productive beta chains. Identical CDR3 protein sequences are pooled into one entry, listed with their most common genes and DNA. Clone size and V and J calls follow TCRdb, not the original study. The sample table lists 350,000 to 400,000 distinct CDR3 sequences, about 18% of them with a count of one. The ten largest clones capture about 3.7% of the sample.

The CDR3 goes from the cysteine to the phenylalanine over 15 residues. The only DNA kept is the CDR3, 45 bases in frame from the first base. CDR1 and CDR2, looked up from the germline V gene (reference sequence), are LNHNV and YYDKDF. A distance of 12 bases separates the germline ends of V and J, which lose 0 bases and 3 bases respectively. This clonotype appeared many times. The target of this receptor is not known. Base qualities were left out, and no much larger clone turns up one base away. This TCR derives from a woman between 18 and 29 years old with Graves' hyperthyroidism. The sample was blood. The sequence is built from TRBV15 and TRBJ2-7; a weak D assignment points to TRBD1 (5 bases agree). The DNA is as follows: TGTGCCACCAGCAGAGATTTCGGGCAGGGCTACGAGCAGTACTTC. Translation gives CATSRDFGQGYEQYF.